This TCR beta chain was sequenced in a study of Graves' ophthalmopathy and Graves' hyperthyroidism. Study conclusions and caveats: Ophthalmopathy progression cases were predicted by the model with approximately 70% sensitivity and more than 72% specificity. Most expanded clonotypes from thyroid (those above 0.001 frequency) were also found in blood.

The germline V gene encodes CDR1 LGHNA and CDR2 YSLEER. This CDR3 contains 14 residues. Amplifying from RNA transcripts, the study obtained TCR beta CDR3 regions. A first-round RT-PCR used HTBI primers, followed by a second-round multiplex PCR. TCRdb recomputed calls from the multiplex PCR reads with MiXCR, one row per CDR3 protein. Of tens of thousands of distinct CDR3 sequences listed, about 50% were seen once; the top ten hold under 30%. Exclusion applied to patients with other autoimmune diseases, uncontrolled infections, pregnancy or lactation. It was from about 9.1 ml of fresh peripheral blood that the PBMCs came. This clonotype showed up just once. Its cognate antigen is unknown. At one end the junction does not follow the germline gene, possibly because of a read error.

This TCR derives from an adult woman with stable Graves' hyperthyroidism. Specimen: peripheral blood. The chain employs TRBV4-3 and TRBJ2-4; TRBD1 agrees at 8 bases. The CDR3 is CASTQTGGQNIQYF. CDR3 coding DNA: TGCGCCAGCACCCAAACAGGGGGGCAAAACATTCAGTACTTC.